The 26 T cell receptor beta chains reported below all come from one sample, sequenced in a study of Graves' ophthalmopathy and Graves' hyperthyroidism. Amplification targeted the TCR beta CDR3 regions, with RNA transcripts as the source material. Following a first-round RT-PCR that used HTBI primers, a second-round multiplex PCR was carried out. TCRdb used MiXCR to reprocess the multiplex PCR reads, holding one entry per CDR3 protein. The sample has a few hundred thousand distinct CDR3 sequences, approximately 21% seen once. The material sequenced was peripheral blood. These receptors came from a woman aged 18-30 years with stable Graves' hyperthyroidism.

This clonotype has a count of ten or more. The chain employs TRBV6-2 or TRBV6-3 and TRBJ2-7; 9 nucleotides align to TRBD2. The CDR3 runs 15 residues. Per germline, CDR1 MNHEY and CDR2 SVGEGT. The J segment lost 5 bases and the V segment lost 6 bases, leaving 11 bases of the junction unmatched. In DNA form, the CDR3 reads TGTGCCAGCAGGCCTAGCGGGACGGCTCGACACGAGCAGTACTTC. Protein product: CASRPSGTARHEQYF.

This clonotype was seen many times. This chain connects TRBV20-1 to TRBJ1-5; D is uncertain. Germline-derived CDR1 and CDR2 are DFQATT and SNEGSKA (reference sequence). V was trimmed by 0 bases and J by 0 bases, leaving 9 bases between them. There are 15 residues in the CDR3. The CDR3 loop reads CSARDDNDSNQPQHF. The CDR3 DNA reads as TGCAGTGCTAGAGATGACAACGATAGCAATCAGCCCCAGCATTTT.

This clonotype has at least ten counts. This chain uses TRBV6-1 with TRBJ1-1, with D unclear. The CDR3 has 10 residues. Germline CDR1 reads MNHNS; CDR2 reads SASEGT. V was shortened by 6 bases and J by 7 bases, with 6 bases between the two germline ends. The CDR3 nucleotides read TGTGCCAGCAGAATACTTGAAGCTTTCTTT. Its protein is CASRILEAFF.

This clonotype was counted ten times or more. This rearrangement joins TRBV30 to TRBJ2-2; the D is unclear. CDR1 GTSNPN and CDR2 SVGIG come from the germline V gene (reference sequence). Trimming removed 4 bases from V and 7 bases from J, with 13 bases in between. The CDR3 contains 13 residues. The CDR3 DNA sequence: TGTGCCTGGACCAAGGGCGCCGGCGGGGAGCTGTTTTTT. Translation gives CAWTKGAGGELFF.

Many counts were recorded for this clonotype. CDR3 nucleotide sequence: TGTGCCAGCAGTTCTGTCCGGGACTACGCCTACGAGCAGTACTTC. Protein: CASSSVRDYAYEQYF. The rearrangement uses TRBV6-2 or TRBV6-3 and TRBJ2-7; 7 nucleotides align to TRBD2. Germline loops: CDR1 MNHEY, CDR2 SVGEGT. Trimming cost V 4 bases and J 2 bases; bases outside gene matches: 8. The CDR3 has 15 residues.

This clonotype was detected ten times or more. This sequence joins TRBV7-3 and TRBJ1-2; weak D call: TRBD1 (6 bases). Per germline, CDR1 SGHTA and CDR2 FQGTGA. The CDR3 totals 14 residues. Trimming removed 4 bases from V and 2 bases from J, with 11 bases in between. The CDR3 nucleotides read TGTGCCAGCAGCTCCCAGGGGACGAACTATGGCTACACCTTC. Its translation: CASSSQGTNYGYTF.

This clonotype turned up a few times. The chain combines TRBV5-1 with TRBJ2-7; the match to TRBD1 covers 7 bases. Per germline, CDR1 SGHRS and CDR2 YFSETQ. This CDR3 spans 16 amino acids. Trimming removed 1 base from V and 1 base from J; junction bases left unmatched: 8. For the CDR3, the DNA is TGCGCCAGCAGCTTGCTGTACAGGGGTGAATCCTACGAGCAGTACTTC. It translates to CASSLLYRGESYEQYF.

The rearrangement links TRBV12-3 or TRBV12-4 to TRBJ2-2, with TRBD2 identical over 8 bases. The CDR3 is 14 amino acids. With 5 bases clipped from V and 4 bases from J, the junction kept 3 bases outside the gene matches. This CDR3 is CASSRTSPTGELFF. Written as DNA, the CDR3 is TGTGCCAGCAGTCGGACTAGCCCCACCGGGGAGCTGTTTTTT.

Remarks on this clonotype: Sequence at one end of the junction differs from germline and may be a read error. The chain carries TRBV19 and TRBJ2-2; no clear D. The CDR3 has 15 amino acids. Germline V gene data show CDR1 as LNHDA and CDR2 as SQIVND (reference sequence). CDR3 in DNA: TGTGCCAGTAGTATACGACTCCTGAACATCGGGGAGCTGTTTTTT. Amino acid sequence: CASSIRLLNIGELFF.

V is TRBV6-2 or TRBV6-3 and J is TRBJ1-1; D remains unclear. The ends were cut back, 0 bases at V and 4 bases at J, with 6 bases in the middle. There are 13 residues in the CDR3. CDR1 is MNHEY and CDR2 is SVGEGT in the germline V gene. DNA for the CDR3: TGTGCCAGCAGTTACTCAGGCCTCACTGAAGCTTTCTTT. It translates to CASSYSGLTEAFF.

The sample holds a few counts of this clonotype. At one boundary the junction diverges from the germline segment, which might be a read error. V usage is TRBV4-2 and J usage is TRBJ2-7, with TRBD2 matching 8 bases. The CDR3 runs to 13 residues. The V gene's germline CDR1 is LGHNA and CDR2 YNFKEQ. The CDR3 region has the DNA TGTGCCAGCAGCCATCTACCCGGACTAGCATGGAACTTC. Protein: CASSHLPGLAWNF.

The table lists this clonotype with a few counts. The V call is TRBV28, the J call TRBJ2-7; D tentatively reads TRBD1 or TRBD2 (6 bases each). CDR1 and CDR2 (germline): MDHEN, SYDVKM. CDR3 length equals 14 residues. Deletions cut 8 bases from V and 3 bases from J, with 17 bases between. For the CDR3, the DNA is TGTGCCAGCCGGCGGGGCAGGGGCGTCTACGAGCAGTACTTC. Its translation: CASRRGRGVYEQYF. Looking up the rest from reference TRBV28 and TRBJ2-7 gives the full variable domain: DVKVTQSSRYLVKRTGEKVFLECVQDMDHENMFWYRQDPGLGLRLIYFSYDVKMKEKGDIPEGYSVSREKKERFSLILESASTNQTSMYLCASRRGRGVYEQYFGPGTRLTVT.

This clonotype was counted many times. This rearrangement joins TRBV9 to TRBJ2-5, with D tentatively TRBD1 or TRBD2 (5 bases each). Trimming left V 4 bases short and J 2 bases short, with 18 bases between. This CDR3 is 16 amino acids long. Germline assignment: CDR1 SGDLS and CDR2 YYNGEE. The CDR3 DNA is TGTGCCAGCAGCCCCGAGGGGCTAACTCATCAAGAGACCCAGTACTTC. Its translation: CASSPEGLTHQETQYF.

The CDR3: CAWSVKGARKNIQYF. Here the CDR3 DNA reads TGTGCCTGGAGTGTAAAAGGGGCCCGTAAAAACATTCAGTACTTC. The chain links TRBV30 to TRBJ2-4; a possible D gene is TRBD1 (5 bases). The CDR3 consists of 15 residues. CDR1 is GTSNPN, CDR2 SVGIG, per germline (reference sequence). V gave up 0 bases and J gave up 4 bases, with 13 bases separating them. The full variable domain, in which reference TRBV30 and TRBJ2-4 provide the parts outside the CDR3, is SQTIHQWPATLVQPVGSPLSLECTVEGTSNPNLYWYRQAAGRGLQLLFYSVGIGQISSEVPQNLSASRPQDRQFILSSKKLLLSDSGFYLCAWSVKGARKNIQYFGAGTRLSVL.

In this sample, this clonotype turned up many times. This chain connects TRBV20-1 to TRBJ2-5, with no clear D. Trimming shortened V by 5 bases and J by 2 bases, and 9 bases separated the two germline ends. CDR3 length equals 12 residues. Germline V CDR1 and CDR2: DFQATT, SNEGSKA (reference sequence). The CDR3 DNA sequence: TGCAGTGCTTTAGGGTTTCAAGAGACCCAGTACTTC. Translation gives CSALGFQETQYF.

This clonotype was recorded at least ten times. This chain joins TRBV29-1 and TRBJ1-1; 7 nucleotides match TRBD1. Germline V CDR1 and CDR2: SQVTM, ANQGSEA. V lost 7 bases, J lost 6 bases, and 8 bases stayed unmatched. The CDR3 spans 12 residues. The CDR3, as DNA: TGCAGCGGACAGGGCCCGGGACCTGAAGCTTTCTTT. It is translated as CSGQGPGPEAFF.

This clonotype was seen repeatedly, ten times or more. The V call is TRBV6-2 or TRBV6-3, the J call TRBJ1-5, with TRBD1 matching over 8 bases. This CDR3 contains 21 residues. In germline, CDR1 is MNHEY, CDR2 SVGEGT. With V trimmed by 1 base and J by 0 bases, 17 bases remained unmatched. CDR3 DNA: TGTGCCAGCAGTTACTTACGGACAGGGCGACCGCTCCTACCTAGCAATCAGCCCCAGCATTTT. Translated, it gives CASSYLRTGRPLLPSNQPQHF.

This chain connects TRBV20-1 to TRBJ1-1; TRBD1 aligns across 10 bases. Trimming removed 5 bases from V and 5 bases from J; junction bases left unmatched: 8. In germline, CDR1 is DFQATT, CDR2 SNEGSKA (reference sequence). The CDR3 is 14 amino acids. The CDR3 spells CSAQRTGGLTEAFF. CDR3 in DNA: TGCAGTGCTCAGAGGACAGGGGGTCTAACTGAAGCTTTCTTT.

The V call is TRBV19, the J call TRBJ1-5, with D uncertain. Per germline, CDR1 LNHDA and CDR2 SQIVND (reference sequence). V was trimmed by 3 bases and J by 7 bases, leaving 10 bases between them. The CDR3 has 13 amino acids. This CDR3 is CASSIQRIQPQHF. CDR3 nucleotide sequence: TGTGCCAGTAGTATTCAACGAATCCAGCCCCAGCATTTT.

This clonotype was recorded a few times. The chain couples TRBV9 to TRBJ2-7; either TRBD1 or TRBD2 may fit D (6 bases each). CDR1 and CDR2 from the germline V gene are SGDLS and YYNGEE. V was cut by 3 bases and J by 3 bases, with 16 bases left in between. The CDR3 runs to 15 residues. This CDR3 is CASSAQGGSGYEQYF. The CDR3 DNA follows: TGTGCCAGCAGCGCACAGGGAGGTAGTGGCTACGAGCAGTACTTC.

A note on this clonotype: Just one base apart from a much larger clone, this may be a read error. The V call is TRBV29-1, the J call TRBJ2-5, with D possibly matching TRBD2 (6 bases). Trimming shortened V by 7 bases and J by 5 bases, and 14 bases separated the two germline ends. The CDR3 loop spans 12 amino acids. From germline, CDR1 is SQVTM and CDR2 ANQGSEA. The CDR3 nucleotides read TGCAGCGGGCTACTAGCTGAGGAGACCCAGTACTTC. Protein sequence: CSGLLAEETQYF. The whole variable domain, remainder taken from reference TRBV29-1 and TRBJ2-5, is SAVISQKPSRDICQRGTSLTIQCQVDSQVTMMFWYRQQPGQSLTLIATANQGSEATYESGFVIDKFPISRPNLTFSTLTVSNMSPEDSSIYLCSGLLAEETQYFGPGTRLLVL.

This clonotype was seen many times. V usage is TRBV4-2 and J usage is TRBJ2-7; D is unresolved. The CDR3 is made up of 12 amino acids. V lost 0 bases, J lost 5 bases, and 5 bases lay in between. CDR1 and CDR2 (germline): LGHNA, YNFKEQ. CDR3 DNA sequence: TGTGCCAGCAGCCAAGATAGGCACGAGCAGTACTTC. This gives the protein CASSQDRHEQYF.

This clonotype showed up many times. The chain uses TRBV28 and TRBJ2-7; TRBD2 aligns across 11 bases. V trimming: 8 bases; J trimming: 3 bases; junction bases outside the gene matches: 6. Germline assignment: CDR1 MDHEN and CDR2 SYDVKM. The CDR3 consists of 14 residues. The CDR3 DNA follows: TGTGCCAGCGCTGTGACTAGCGGGAACTACGAGCAGTACTTC. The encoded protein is CASAVTSGNYEQYF.

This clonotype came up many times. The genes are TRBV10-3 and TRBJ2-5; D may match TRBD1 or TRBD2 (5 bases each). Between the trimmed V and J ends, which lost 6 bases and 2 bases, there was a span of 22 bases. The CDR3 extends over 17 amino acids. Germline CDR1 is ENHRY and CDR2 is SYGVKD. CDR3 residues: CAISGDGRDRHQETQYF. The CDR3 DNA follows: TGTGCCATCAGCGGGGATGGAAGGGACCGACATCAAGAGACCCAGTACTTC.

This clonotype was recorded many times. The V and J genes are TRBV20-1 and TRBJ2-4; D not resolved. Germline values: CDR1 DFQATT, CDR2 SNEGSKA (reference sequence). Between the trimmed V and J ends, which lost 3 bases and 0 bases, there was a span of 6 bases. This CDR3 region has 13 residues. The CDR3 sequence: CSARVGAKNIQYF. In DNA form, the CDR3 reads TGCAGTGCTAGGGTGGGAGCCAAAAACATTCAGTACTTC.

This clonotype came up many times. CDR3 residues: CASSQDWAGWETQYF. The CDR3 DNA is TGCGCCAGCAGCCAAGATTGGGCGGGTTGGGAGACCCAGTACTTC. The gene calls are TRBV4-1 and TRBJ2-5; D possibly corresponds to TRBD2 (5 bases). The germline V and J ends were trimmed by 0 bases and 5 bases, with 13 bases remaining between them. CDR1 and CDR2 (germline): MGHRA, YSYEKL. The CDR3 runs 15 residues.